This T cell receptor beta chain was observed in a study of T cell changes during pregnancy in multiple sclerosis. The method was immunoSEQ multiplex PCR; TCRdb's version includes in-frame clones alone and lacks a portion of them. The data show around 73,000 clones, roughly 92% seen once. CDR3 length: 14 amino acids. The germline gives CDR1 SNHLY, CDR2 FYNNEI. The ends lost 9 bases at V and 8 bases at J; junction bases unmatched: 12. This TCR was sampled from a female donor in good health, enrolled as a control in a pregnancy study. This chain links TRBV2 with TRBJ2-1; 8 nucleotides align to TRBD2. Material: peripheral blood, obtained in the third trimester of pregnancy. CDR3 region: CASETSRGGYEQFF. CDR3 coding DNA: TGTGCCAGTGAAACGAGTCGGGGGGGCTATGAGCAGTTCTTC.